Described below is a single TCR beta chain sequence and its context. Its antigen is not known. These data originate in a study of cytomegalovirus exposure and HLA in healthy donors. Study at large: Of all 400 or so donors who were genotyped, about 80% belonged to the Caucasian-associated ancestry cluster. Points from the study as a whole: The HLA-A and HLA-B alleles of most subjects were reportedly predicted accurately from TCR beta sequences. The study recorded over 150 TCR beta chains that were cytomegalovirus-associated.

Trimming shortened V by 0 bases and J by 2 bases, and 13 bases separated the two germline ends. There are 16 residues in the CDR3. Germline lookup yields CDR1 SEHNR and CDR2 FQNEAQ (reference sequence). The PCR was carried out with 60 Vbeta primers and 13 Jbeta primers. The repertoire was sequenced with immunoSEQ multiplex PCR; TCRdb's copy has only in-frame clones and lacks some. The table has about 180,000 clones, over 65% seen once. The sequencing input was PBMCs. The receptor was derived from a man aged 18 to 30 in good health and CMV-seronegative. V usage is TRBV7-9 and J usage is TRBJ2-5; tentatively, D is TRBD1 (7 bases). The CDR3 nucleotides are TGTGCCAGCAGCTTAGCAGGGCGGGACAGTCAAGAGACCCAGTACTTC. Translated: CASSLAGRDSQETQYF.